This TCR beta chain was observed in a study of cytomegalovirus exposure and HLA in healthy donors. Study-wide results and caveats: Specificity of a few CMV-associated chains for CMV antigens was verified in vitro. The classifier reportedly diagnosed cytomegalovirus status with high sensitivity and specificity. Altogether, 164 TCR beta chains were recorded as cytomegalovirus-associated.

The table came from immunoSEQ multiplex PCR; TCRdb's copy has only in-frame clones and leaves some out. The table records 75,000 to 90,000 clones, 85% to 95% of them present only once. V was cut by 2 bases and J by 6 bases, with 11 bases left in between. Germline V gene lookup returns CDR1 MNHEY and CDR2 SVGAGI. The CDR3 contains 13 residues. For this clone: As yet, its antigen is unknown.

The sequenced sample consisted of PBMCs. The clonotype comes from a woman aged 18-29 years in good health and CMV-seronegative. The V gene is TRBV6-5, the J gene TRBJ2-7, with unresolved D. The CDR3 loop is CASSYVPRGEQYF. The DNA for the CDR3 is TGTGCCAGCAGTTACGTTCCGCGAGGCGAGCAGTACTTC.